The 10 T cell receptor beta chains listed next were all sequenced from one sample in a study of T-cell reconstitution after alpha-beta-depleted transplantation in children. TCRbeta library construction was performed incorporating unique molecular identifiers. TCRdb redid the calling of the PCR reads with MiXCR, one entry per CDR3 protein. Of hundreds of thousands of distinct CDR3 sequences listed, less than 15% are singletons. This material consisted of PBMCs, taken before TCRalphabeta/CD19-depleted stem cell transplant. The origin of the receptors is a girl aged 2-15 years with congenital amegakaryocytic thrombocytopenia, due to receive a stem cell transplant.

Concerning this clonotype: This may be a read error: a much more frequent sequence differs by one nucleotide. CDR3: CASSLIGGQEKYEQYF. CDR3 DNA sequence: TGTGCCAGCAGCTTAATAGGGGGACAGGAGAAATACGAGCAGTACTTC. The chain is built from TRBV5-6 and TRBJ2-7; the match to TRBD1 covers 8 bases. Germline V CDR1 and CDR2: SGHDT, YYEEEE. V gave up 2 bases and J gave up 4 bases; unmatched junction bases: 11. The CDR3 is 16 amino acids.

This clonotype was observed at least ten times. The chain recombines TRBV18 with TRBJ2-7; TRBD2 agrees at 13 bases. CDR1 and CDR2 from the germline V gene are KGHSH and LQKENI. V trimming: 4 bases; J trimming: 6 bases; junction bases outside the gene matches: 3. The CDR3 runs to 14 residues. The CDR3 is CASSRTSGSGEQYF. For the CDR3, the DNA is TGTGCCAGCTCACGGACTAGCGGGAGTGGCGAGCAGTACTTC.

V usage is TRBV5-1 and J usage is TRBJ2-7; 14 nucleotides match TRBD2. CDR1 and CDR2 from the germline V gene are SGHRS and YFSETQ. The CDR3 consists of 20 residues. Trimming cost V 4 bases and J 2 bases; bases outside gene matches: 17. In nucleotides, the CDR3 is TGCGCCAGCAGCCACGGGACTAGCGGGAGACCCAGGATCGTTACCTACGAGCAGTACTTC. Amino acid sequence: CASSHGTSGRPRIVTYEQYF.

V is TRBV4-1 and J is TRBJ1-1; the D is unclear. Germline V CDR1 and CDR2: MGHRA, YSYEKL. The CDR3 spans 14 residues. The ends were cut back, 0 bases at V and 1 base at J, with 6 bases in the middle. CDR3 amino acids: CASSQESWNTEAFF. The DNA for the CDR3 is TGCGCCAGCAGCCAAGAGAGTTGGAACACTGAAGCTTTCTTT.

In this sample, this clonotype turned up many times. This chain uses TRBV5-1 with TRBJ2-5; 11 bases align to TRBD2. The CDR3 is 14 residues long. V lost 9 bases and J lost 0; bases outside the gene matches: 4. Germline CDR1 and CDR2: SGHRS and YFSETQ. CDR3 loop: CATALAGDQETQYF. In DNA form, the CDR3 reads TGCGCCACCGCACTAGCGGGGGACCAAGAGACCCAGTACTTC.

This clonotype showed up just a few times. The V call is TRBV12-3 or TRBV12-4, the J call TRBJ2-2; D is unclear. There are 13 residues in the CDR3. The V gene lost 5 bases and the J gene lost 6 bases, with 10 bases spanning the gap. The CDR3 loop reads CASSETLAGELFF. CDR3 sequence (DNA): TGTGCCAGCAGTGAGACCTTAGCCGGGGAGCTGTTTTTT.

With respect to this clonotype: A much larger clone differs by one base, so this may be a read error. The CDR3 region has the DNA TGTGCCAGCAGGTACGGGCCCCCCTACAAGCAGTACTTC. Its translation is CASRYGPPYKQYF. The V call is TRBV28, the J call TRBJ2-7; no clear D. The length of the CDR3 is 13 residues. In germline, CDR1 is MDHEN, CDR2 SYDVKM.

The chain joins TRBV20-1 to TRBJ2-7, with D possibly TRBD2 on 5 matching bases. Germline CDR1 and CDR2: DFQATT and SNEGSKA (reference sequence). CDR3 length equals 15 residues. Trimming left V 2 bases short and J 0 bases short, with 14 bases between. For the CDR3, the DNA is TGCAGTGCTAGATCCCGGACGGGGAGCTCCTACGAGCAGTACTTC. Amino acids: CSARSRTGSSYEQYF.

The genes are TRBV29-1 and TRBJ2-2; D may be TRBD1 (6 bases). The CDR3 runs to 12 residues. The V end was cut by 6 bases, the J end by 6 bases, with 11 bases between. Germline lookup yields CDR1 SQVTM and CDR2 ANQGSEA. CDR3 nucleotides: TGCAGCGTCCGACAGGTGGCCGGGGAGCTGTTTTTT. It translates to CSVRQVAGELFF.

This clonotype turned up a few times. The chain recombines TRBV20-1 with TRBJ2-7; 8 bases line up with TRBD2. The CDR3 extends over 14 amino acids. CDR1 is DFQATT, CDR2 SNEGSKA, per germline (reference sequence). After removal of 8 bases from V and 6 bases from J, the junction contained 15 bases not matched to a gene. The CDR3 protein is CSTARGGFGGEQYF. The CDR3 bases are TGCAGTACTGCCCGGGGGGGTTTCGGGGGCGAGCAGTACTTC.